Listed below are T cell receptor beta chains from one sample, sequenced in a study of OX40 agonist ivuxolimab in advanced cancers. Repertoires were generated with immunoSEQ multiplex PCR, while TCRdb's copy carries only in-frame clones and drops some. Of 130,000 or so clones in the sample, 75% to 95% were seen once. This specimen consisted of CD4+ or CD8+ T cells sorted from blood, obtained in a trial of the OX40 agonist ivuxolimab. These receptor sequences come from an adult with an advanced solid tumor such as melanoma, head and neck, liver or kidney cancer. CDR3s include the opening cysteine and the closing phenylalanine or tryptophan. The D gene is left open where the match is weak. Size values are once, few and many counts, or a class for expanded clones, and some rows have none.

-	-	TRBV5-1	TRBJ1-2	12	CASSLMGDGYTF	TGCGCCAGCAGCTTGATGGGGGACGGCTACACCTTC
TRBD2	once	TRBV28	TRBJ2-7	15	CASTLLADGSYEQYF	TGTGCCAGCACCCTACTAGCGGACGGCTCCTACGAGCAGTACTTC
-	-	TRBV2	TRBJ2-3	13	CASSTLGTDTQYF	TGTGCCAGCAGCACCCTTGGCACAGATACGCAGTATTTT
-	-	TRBV18	TRBJ2-7	14	CASSPRGTQGETYF	TGTGCCAGCTCACCACGAGGGACACAAGGGGAAACGTACTTC
-	-	TRBV7-2	TRBJ1-1	15	CASSQMQGGSTEAFF	TGTGCCAGCAGCCAGATGCAGGGCGGGAGCACTGAAGCTTTCTTT
-	-	TRBV19	TRBJ2-7	16	CASSIGVGSYSYEQYF	TGTGCCAGTAGTATAGGGGTGGGGTCCTACTCCTACGAGCAGTACTTC
TRBD2	-	TRBV5-1	TRBJ2-6	19	CASSPYVAGEDSGANVLTF	TGCGCCAGCAGCCCCTACGTCGCGGGAGAAGACTCTGGGGCCAACGTCCTGACTTTC
TRBD2	-	TRBV6-1	TRBJ2-7	15	CASPTPSGNSYEQYF	TGTGCCAGCCCCACCCCTAGCGGGAATTCCTACGAGCAGTACTTC
TRBD2	-	TRBV7-3	TRBJ2-7	17	CASSSPMTSGSQDEQYF	TGTGCCAGCAGCTCCCCGATGACTAGCGGGAGTCAAGACGAGCAGTACTTC
-	-	TRBV14	TRBJ1-3	14	CASSLLGSGNTIYF	TGTGCCAGCAGCCTCCTTGGCTCTGGAAACACCATATATTTT
TRBD2	-	TRBV28	TRBJ2-1	19	CASRPNPPGGVAGYNEQFF	TGTGCCAGCAGGCCGAACCCCCCTGGCGGGGTAGCGGGCTACAATGAGCAGTTCTTC
TRBD1	-	TRBV6-1	TRBJ1-1	16	CASSAQNRGMNTEAFF	TGTGCCAGCAGTGCCCAGAACAGGGGAATGAACACTGAAGCTTTCTTT
TRBD1	-	TRBV18	TRBJ2-5	13	CASSVQGQETQYF	TGTGCCAGCTCGGTACAGGGGCAAGAGACCCAGTACTTC
-	-	TRBV2	TRBJ1-3	14	CASEGGEGSNTIYF	TGTGCCAGCGAGGGGGGGGAGGGTTCGAACACCATATATTTT
TRBD1	-	TRBV9	TRBJ1-1	15	CASSVDPTGQGEAFF	TGTGCCAGCAGCGTAGACCCGACGGGACAGGGAGAAGCTTTCTTT
-	-	TRBV6-5	TRBJ2-7	15	CASSQPHSDSYEQYF	TGTGCCAGCAGTCAACCCCACTCAGACTCCTACGAGCAGTACTTC
TRBD1	-	TRBV4-3	TRBJ1-2	15	CAGSQERSRGNGYTF	TGCGCCGGCAGCCAAGAAAGGAGCAGGGGGAACGGCTACACCTTC
-	few	TRBV19	TRBJ1-5	13	CASTVQGSQPQHF	TGTGCCAGTACCGTACAGGGAAGTCAGCCCCAGCATTTT
-	-	TRBV10-1	TRBJ2-7	18	CASICSGGLGLLFYEQYF	TGCGCCAGCATTTGTTCTGGCGGCTTGGGCTTACTTTTCTACGAGCAGTACTTC
TRBD1	few	TRBV28	TRBJ1-2	17	CASSGDTGTGGFYGYTF	TGTGCCAGCAGTGGGGATACCGGGACAGGGGGTTTCTATGGCTACACCTTC
-	-	TRBV6-1	TRBJ2-1	12	CASSETRNEQFF	TGTGCCAGCAGCGAAACCCGCAATGAGCAGTTCTTC